This T cell receptor beta chain was captured in a study of human T cells and chemical hapten exposure. In the study overall: Patch tests applied 0.01% DPC to the upper back, read at 6 days. Patients, mostly women, had alopecia areata, alopecia totalis or alopecia universalis.

Time point defined: patch test 2, 6 weeks after DPC sensitization. The treatment is: therapeutic diphenylcyclopropenone sensitization with weekly scalp DPC. Each donor was an alopecia patient between 18 and 70 years of age who qualified for DPC. During construction of the library, unique molecular identifiers were attached to individual cDNA molecules for quantitative, reproducible TCR counting. Each CDR3 protein is one row after TCRdb ran MiXCR on the RACE reads. The data show about 40,000 distinct CDR3 sequences, with around 3.2% seen just once and about 7.4% held by the top ten. The table lists this clonotype with many counts. The V gene's germline CDR1 is MNHEY and CDR2 SVGAGI. Trimming at V came to 6 bases and at J to 6 bases, leaving 13 bases not matched to a gene. The CDR3 sequence is 15 residues long.

This material consisted of whole blood, taken in connection with sensitization to the hapten diphenylcyclopropenone (DPC). This TCR was sampled from a man aged 40-55 years with alopecia areata. Some clones in this sample may be carry-over from other donors' samples. The rearrangement uses TRBV6-5 and TRBJ1-2, with 7 nucleotides matching TRBD1. DNA of the CDR3: TGTGCCAGCAGCCGGCCCTCGACAGGGATCCATGGCTACACCTTC. Translation: CASSRPSTGIHGYTF.